Shown below are 20 T cell receptor beta chains from a single sample sequenced in a study of beta chain features in type 1 diabetes. Broader study findings: All four CD4+ subsets from Type 1 diabetes patients carried moderately but significantly shorter TCRB CDR3s.

Antigen specificity for these receptors is unknown. The sequenced template was cDNA made from the entire isolated RNA. The method was immunoSEQ multiplex PCR; TCRdb's version includes in-frame clones alone and lacks a portion of them. This table holds approximately 70,000 clones, about 48% found once. Material for sequencing was central memory CD4+ T cells from blood. These receptors originate from a man aged 25 to 40 with type 1 diabetes.

V and J are TRBV5-4 and TRBJ2-5; 12 nucleotides line up with TRBD1. V lost 2 bases and J lost 0; bases outside the gene matches: 8. The CDR3 covers 18 residues. Germline CDR1 SGHNT, CDR2 YYREEE (reference sequence). CDR3 sequence: CASSFFPGQGAYQETQYF. DNA of the CDR3: TGTGCCAGCAGCTTTTTCCCGGGACAGGGGGCGTACCAAGAGACCCAGTACTTC.

There are a few counts of this clone. The chain has TRBV7-9 and TRBJ2-3, with D possibly TRBD2 on 6 matching bases. The CDR3 runs 16 residues. Germline assignment: CDR1 SEHNR and CDR2 FQNEAQ (reference sequence). Between the trimmed V and J ends, which lost 1 base and 1 base, there was a span of 12 bases. CDR3 amino acids: CASSLGAGVGTDTQYF. The CDR3 DNA is TGTGCCAGCAGCTTAGGAGCGGGTGTGGGCACAGATACGCAGTATTTT. The full variable domain, rest sourced from reference TRBV7-9 and TRBJ2-3, is DTGVSQNPRHKITKRGQNVTFRCDPISEHNRLYWYRQTLGQGPEFLTYFQNEAQLEKSRLLSDRFSAERPKGSFSTLEIQRTEQGDSAMYLCASSLGAGVGTDTQYFGPGTRLTVL.

The sample holds a few counts of this clone. The chain employs TRBV11-2 and TRBJ1-2; D call uncertain. Germline CDR1 and CDR2: SGHAT and FQNNGV. The V and J ends lost 2 bases and 8 bases respectively, with 24 bases between them. This CDR3 comprises 17 residues. CDR3 coding DNA: TGTGCCAGCAGCTTATCCGGCGGCCGAGGCGGGGAAGGAGGCTACACCTTC. Amino acids: CASSLSGGRGGEGGYTF.

The rearrangement links TRBV6-5 to TRBJ1-4; D remains unclear. With 6 bases removed from V and 5 bases from J, the gap between germline ends came to 10 bases. This CDR3 contains 13 residues. CDR1 is MNHEY, CDR2 SVGAGI, per germline. CDR3: CASSRQVNEKLFF. The DNA of the CDR3 is TGTGCCAGCAGCCGACAAGTCAATGAAAAACTGTTTTTT.

CDR3 residues: CAWRSRTGVHTEAFF. Written as DNA, the CDR3 is TGTGCCTGGAGGAGTAGGACAGGGGTTCACACTGAAGCTTTCTTT. The chain has TRBV30 and TRBJ1-1; 9 positions agree with TRBD1. The germline V gene encodes CDR1 GTSNPN and CDR2 SVGIG (reference sequence). The trim removed 3 bases at V and 3 bases at J, leaving 8 bases unmatched. The CDR3 is 15 residues long.

This chain connects TRBV5-1 to TRBJ1-1; 7 nucleotides agree with TRBD1. With V trimmed by 0 bases and J by 0 bases, 2 bases remained unmatched. Germline values: CDR1 SGHRS, CDR2 YFSETQ. The CDR3 runs 15 residues. The chain's CDR3 is CASSLVGQMNTEAFF. CDR3 DNA: TGCGCCAGCAGCTTGGTGGGACAGATGAACACTGAAGCTTTCTTT.

This chain uses TRBV12-5 with TRBJ1-5, with 10 bases that match TRBD1. The germline V gene has CDR1 LGHNT and CDR2 FRNRAP. The CDR3 is 19 amino acids. After removal of 1 base from V and 0 bases from J, the junction contained 9 bases not matched to a gene. The CDR3 region has the DNA TGTGCTAGTGGTTTGGGGCCGGGACAGGGGAGAACTAGCAATCAGCCCCAGCATTTT. The encoded protein is CASGLGPGQGRTSNQPQHF. Filled out from reference TRBV12-5 and TRBJ1-5, the complete variable domain reads DARVTQTPRHKVTEMGQEVTMRCQPILGHNTVFWYRQTMMQGLELLAYFRNRAPLDDSGMPKDRFSAEMPDATLATLKIQPSEPRDSAVYFCASGLGPGQGRTSNQPQHFGDGTRLSIL.

The chain is built from TRBV6-1 and TRBJ2-7, with 8 bases lining up with TRBD2. Germline values: CDR1 MNHNS, CDR2 SASEGT. CDR3 length: 15 residues. V gave up 6 bases and J gave up 5 bases; unmatched junction bases: 12. Written as DNA, the CDR3 is TGTGCCAGCAGCCCGGGACTAGGCAGCCTCCACGAGCAGTACTTC. This encodes CASSPGLGSLHEQYF.

V gene TRBV5-1 combines with J gene TRBJ2-3, with 13 bases that match TRBD2. Trimming cost V 3 bases and J 0 bases; bases outside gene matches: 4. Germline loops: CDR1 SGHRS, CDR2 YFSETQ. The length of the CDR3 is 17 residues. The CDR3 loop is CASSSGTSGTSTDTQYF. DNA of the CDR3: TGCGCCAGCAGCTCAGGGACTAGCGGGACTAGCACAGATACGCAGTATTTT. Based on the CDR3 plus reference TRBV5-1 and TRBJ2-3, the full variable domain is KAGVTQTPRYLIKTRGQQVTLSCSPISGHRSVSWYQQTPGQGLQFLFEYFSETQRNKGNFPGRFSGRQFSNSRSEMNVSTLELGDSALYLCASSSGTSGTSTDTQYFGPGTRLTVL.

J is TRBJ1-5 and V is TRBV29-1; D perhaps matches TRBD1 (6 bases). V lost 4 bases and J 4 bases, leaving 8 bases between the germline ends. The CDR3 runs 12 residues. Germline values: CDR1 SQVTM, CDR2 ANQGSEA. The CDR3: CSVGTANQPQHF. The DNA for the CDR3 is TGCAGCGTTGGGACAGCTAATCAGCCCCAGCATTTT.

This chain connects TRBV21-1 to TRBJ1-1. TRBV21-1 constitutes a pseudogene. CDR3 size: 15 residues. The CDR3: CASSKPRGEATEAFF. CDR3 bases: TGTGCCAGCAGCAAACCCCGGGGGGAGGCCACTGAAGCTTTCTTT.

The rearrangement uses TRBV6-5 and TRBJ2-7; 7 positions match TRBD1. Germline lookup yields CDR1 MNHEY and CDR2 SVGAGI. Unmatched junction bases numbered 13, after V lost 10 bases and J lost 1 base. The CDR3 sequence is 15 residues long. The DNA of the CDR3 is TGTGCCACCGCGACAGGGCGAGTGGGATCCTACGAGCAGTACTTC. This encodes CATATGRVGSYEQYF.

V gene TRBV29-1 combines with J gene TRBJ1-5; TRBD1 matches at 7 bases. Trimming at V came to 6 bases and at J to 7 bases, leaving 12 bases not matched to a gene. The CDR3 is made up of 14 amino acids. The germline V gene encodes CDR1 SQVTM and CDR2 ANQGSEA. The CDR3 reads CSVTGTEAGQPQHF. CDR3 in DNA: TGCAGCGTCACCGGGACAGAGGCGGGCCAGCCCCAGCATTTT.

This chain connects TRBV5-1 to TRBJ2-2; possible D gene TRBD1, 5 bases. CDR3 length: 16 residues. V dropped 0 bases and J dropped 3 bases, with 12 bases sitting between them. CDR1 is SGHRS, CDR2 YFSETQ, per germline. The chain's CDR3 is CASSLGPTGDTGELFF. CDR3 DNA: TGCGCCAGCAGCTTGGGGCCCACAGGAGACACCGGGGAGCTGTTTTTT. The whole variable domain, remainder taken from reference TRBV5-1 and TRBJ2-2, is KAGVTQTPRYLIKTRGQQVTLSCSPISGHRSVSWYQQTPGQGLQFLFEYFSETQRNKGNFPGRFSGRQFSNSRSEMNVSTLELGDSALYLCASSLGPTGDTGELFFGEGSRLTVL.

In its sample, this clone was seen a few times. J is TRBJ2-3 and V is TRBV7-2, with 11 bases aligning to TRBD2. Germline values: CDR1 SGHTA, CDR2 FQGNSA. The trim removed 3 bases at V and 1 base at J, leaving 3 bases unmatched. This CDR3 contains 16 residues. The CDR3 DNA reads TGTGCCAGCAGCTTTCCACTAGCGGGGGGCACAGATACGCAGTATTTT. Translating it yields CASSFPLAGGTDTQYF.

V is TRBV5-5 and J is TRBJ1-1; 7 nucleotides line up with TRBD1. V was pared by 9 bases and J by 4 bases, with 6 bases of the junction left unmatched. The germline CDR1 and CDR2 sequences are SGHKS and YYEKEE (reference sequence). There are 12 residues in the CDR3. The CDR3 DNA reads TGTGCCATCAAGACAGGGAGCACTGAAGCTTTCTTT. Protein sequence: CAIKTGSTEAFF.

This clone was seen a few times. The identical CDR3 is also encoded by other nucleotide sequences in the sample. V is TRBV29-1 and J is TRBJ2-7, with 9 bases matching TRBD1. The germline gives CDR1 SQVTM, CDR2 ANQGSEA. With V trimmed by 1 base and J by 4 bases, 2 bases remained unmatched. This CDR3 comprises 13 residues. This CDR3 is CSVEAGQGYEQYF. CDR3 nucleotides: TGCAGCGTTGAAGCGGGACAGGGTTACGAGCAGTACTTC.

The V and J genes are TRBV21-1 and TRBJ2-1; the table's TRBD2 call for D was not verified on the DNA. TRBV21-1 is a known pseudogene. CDR3 length equals 19 residues. In DNA form, the CDR3 reads TGTGCCAGCAGAAAGCCCCCGCATCGAGCGGGAGGTAGTGGGAATGAGCAGTTCTTC. Encoded protein: CASRKPPHRAGGSGNEQFF.

The chain joins TRBV11-2 to TRBJ2-2; D might be TRBD2 (7 bases). CDR1 is SGHAT, CDR2 FQNNGV, per germline. This CDR3 spans 14 amino acids. V shed 1 base and J shed 6 bases, with 9 bases lying between them. This CDR3 is CASSLGGGPGELFF. The CDR3 DNA reads as TGTGCCAGCAGCTTAGGGGGGGGGCCCGGGGAGCTGTTTTTT. The full variable domain, with the rest looked up from reference TRBV11-2 and TRBJ2-2, is EAGVAQSPRYKIIEKRQSVAFWCNPISGHATLYWYQQILGQGPKLLIQFQNNGVVDDSQLPKDRFSAERLKGVDSTLKIQPAKLEDSAVYLCASSLGGGPGELFFGEGSRLTVL.

The chain joins TRBV16 to TRBJ2-5, with D possibly TRBD1 on 6 matching bases. Matching the DNA end better, TRBJ2-7 makes the J call doubtful. The germline V gene has CDR1 KGHSY and CDR2 FQNENV. The CDR3 is made up of 16 amino acids. CDR3 coding DNA: TGTGCCAGCAGCCCCACAAGGGGACAATGGGGCTACGAGCAGTACTTC. Translation gives CASSPTRGQWGYEQYF.